These T cell receptor beta chains were read from a single sample in a study. TCRdb re-called the RT-PCR reads through MiXCR, storing one row per CDR3 protein. This table has 550,000 to 750,000 distinct CDR3 sequences, 13% to 15% appearing once. The sequenced sample consisted of memory CD4+ T cells from blood. All receptors come from a female donor in good health, serving as a healthy control. Each CDR3 is given with its conserved first and last residue. D genes are given only for firm matches. The listing skips clone size in some rows; elsewhere it reads once, few, many or a size class.

clone_size | j_call | d_call | v_call | cdr3_nt | cdr3_aa
few | TRBJ2-1 | NA | TRBV18 | TGTGCCAGCTCACCATCTTCTAGCAGGAATGAGCAGTTCTTC | CASSPSSSRNEQFF
many | TRBJ2-3 | TRBD2 | TRBV5-1 | TGCGCCAGCAGCTTGGGGTCTAGCGGATACACAGATACGCAGTATTTT | CASSLGSSGYTDTQYF
few | TRBJ2-3 | TRBD2 | TRBV20-1 | TGCAGTGCTCTTCGGGGGGGGAGCACAGATACGCAGTATTTT | CSALRGGSTDTQYF
few | TRBJ1-2 | NA | TRBV29-1 | TGCAGCGGCGCCGACAGCCCTCGGGGCTACACCTTC | CSGADSPRGYTF
few | TRBJ1-1 | NA | TRBV29-1 | TGCAGCGTTGGCTCTATAGGGGGGACTGAAGCTTTCTTT | CSVGSIGGTEAFF
few | TRBJ2-1 | TRBD2 | TRBV7-2 | TGTGCCACCTCACTTAGCGGGAGCTACAATGAGCAGTTCTTC | CATSLSGSYNEQFF
NA | TRBJ1-1 | NA | TRBV5-1 | TGCGCCAGCAGCTTGGCCGGTCCAGGGGACACTGAAGCTTTCTTT | CASSLAGPGDTEAFF
many | TRBJ2-1 | TRBD2 | TRBV9 | TGTGCCAGCAGCTTGCGTAGCGGGAGCTCCTACAATGAGCAGTTCTTC | CASSLRSGSSYNEQFF
few | TRBJ2-2 | NA | TRBV6-2/TRBV6-3 | TGTGCCAGCACCTCCATCCGGGGAGTGAGGGAGCTGTTTTTT | CASTSIRGVRELFF
few | TRBJ2-3 | NA | TRBV29-1 | TGCAGCGTTGAAGGCTCCAGGACAGATACGCAGTATTTT | CSVEGSRTDTQYF
many | TRBJ2-5 | NA | TRBV15 | TGTGCCACCAGCAGAGATCGATACAGGGGGGGAGAGACCCAGTACTTC | CATSRDRYRGGETQYF
NA | TRBJ2-3 | NA | TRBV4-1 | TGCGCCAGCAGCCAAGTTAGGCGGGCAGGCCCTACTAGCACAGATACGCAGTATTTT | CASSQVRRAGPTSTDTQYF
NA | TRBJ1-5 | NA | TRBV12-3/TRBV12-4 | TGTGCCAGCAGTTTACCCCTCGGAGGGGTAAATCAGCCCCAGCATTTT | CASSLPLGGVNQPQHF
NA | TRBJ1-1 | NA | TRBV4-3 | TGCGCCAGCAGCCAGGTCCCCACGGGCACTGAAGCTTTCTTT | CASSQVPTGTEAFF
NA | TRBJ2-7 | NA | TRBV4-1 | TGCGCCAGCAGCCAAGTAAGTCCAAGCGGCAAATCCTACGAGCAGTACTTC | CASSQVSPSGKSYEQYF
few | TRBJ2-1 | TRBD2 | TRBV18 | TGTGCCAGCTCACGAGAAGCGGGGGCTGGGGATGAGCAGTTCTTC | CASSREAGAGDEQFF
many | TRBJ1-4 | TRBD1 | TRBV29-1 | TGCAGCGTTCCAAGGCAACAGACAGGGTATAATGAAAAACTGTTTTTT | CSVPRQQTGYNEKLFF
NA | TRBJ1-1 | NA | TRBV20-1 | TGCAGTGCTAAAAGTCTCAAGTCCGGGGCGACGGACACTGAAGCTTTCTTT | CSAKSLKSGATDTEAFF
few | TRBJ2-7 | TRBD1 | TRBV18 | TGTGCCAGCTCACCGAGTCAGGGGGTCGGCGAGCAGTACTTC | CASSPSQGVGEQYF
few | TRBJ2-3 | NA | TRBV28 | TGTGCCAGCAGTCTCGCGAGGCGGGGCGTTACAGATACGCAGTATTTT | CASSLARRGVTDTQYF
few | TRBJ2-7 | TRBD1 | TRBV4-2 | TGTGCCAGCAGCCAGCCGGACAGGGGGTTTGTCAACGAGCAGTACTTC | CASSQPDRGFVNEQYF
NA | TRBJ2-3 | TRBD2 | TRBV20-1 | TGCAGTGCTAACCATTTGGGACTAGCCCTCACAGATACGCAGTATTTT | CSANHLGLALTDTQYF
few | TRBJ1-1 | NA | TRBV5-1 | TGCGCCAGCAGCCAACTGATGGGTGGATGGACTGAAGCTTTCTTT | CASSQLMGGWTEAFF
many | TRBJ2-5 | NA | TRBV4-3 | TGCGCCAGCAGCCAAGGGGGGTTAGGGGTACAAGAGACCCAGTACTTC | CASSQGGLGVQETQYF
few | TRBJ2-2 | TRBD1 | TRBV4-1 | TGCGCCAGCAGCCAAGCGGCGGGACAGGGGTGGTCCGGGGAGCTGTTTTTT | CASSQAAGQGWSGELFF
many | TRBJ1-2 | NA | TRBV10-2 | TGCGCCAGCAGTGCTCCGGGTTTCTATGGCTACACCTTC | CASSAPGFYGYTF
many | TRBJ2-3 | TRBD1 | TRBV3-1 | TGTGCCAGCAGCCACGGGACAGGGTACGGTACGCAGTATTTT | CASSHGTGYGTQYF
few | TRBJ2-7 | NA | TRBV6-2/TRBV6-3 | TGTGCCAGCAGTTACGGACTTGAAGGCTACGAGCAGTACTTC | CASSYGLEGYEQYF
NA | TRBJ2-1 | NA | TRBV24-1 | TGTGCCACCAGTGATTCCGCGGTCACGGGAGAGGAGCAGTTCTTC | CATSDSAVTGEEQFF
few | TRBJ2-1 | TRBD2 | TRBV9 | TGTGCCAGCAGCCCAAGGACTAGCGGGACCACCCGGCCTGGCGATGAGCAGTTCTTC | CASSPRTSGTTRPGDEQFF
few | TRBJ2-7 | NA | TRBV7-2 | TGTGCCAGCAGCTTAGTAGGGGACGGTAACTACGAGCAGTACTTC | CASSLVGDGNYEQYF
many | TRBJ1-2 | TRBD1 | TRBV7-9 | TGTGCCAGCAGCTTAGTGGTTGACAGGGGAGGTGGCTACACCTTC | CASSLVVDRGGGYTF
many | TRBJ1-2 | TRBD1 | TRBV12-3/TRBV12-4 | TGTGCCAGCAGCGCTACAGGGGGCGCAGATGGCTACACCTTC | CASSATGGADGYTF
many | TRBJ1-6 | NA | TRBV10-3 | TGTGCCGTCTCGGAAAGGGGTAATTCACCCCTCCACTTT | CAVSERGNSPLHF
many | TRBJ2-5 | NA | TRBV4-3 | TGCGCCAGCAGCCAAGGATCCGCCAGGGGGGAGGAGACCCAGTACTTC | CASSQGSARGEETQYF
many | TRBJ1-3 | NA | TRBV15 | TGTGCCACCAGCGGATACCTACGGACAGCTGGAAACACCATATATTTT | CATSGYLRTAGNTIYF
NA | TRBJ2-1 | TRBD2 | TRBV20-1 | TGCAGTGCTAGAGTCCCCGGAGCGGGGGGTTACAATGAGCAGTTCTTC | CSARVPGAGGYNEQFF
NA | TRBJ2-4 | NA | TRBV7-2 | TGTGCCAGCAGTCAGGAGTATGGGATTCAGTACTTC | CASSQEYGIQYF
NA | TRBJ2-7 | NA | TRBV4-3 | TGCGCCAGCAGCCAAGTCTCTCCAAGGAGTAGGGACGAGCAGTACTTC | CASSQVSPRSRDEQYF
few | TRBJ1-2 | NA | TRBV10-3 | TGTGCCATCATGGGGGCAGACTATGGCTACACCTTC | CAIMGADYGYTF
few | TRBJ1-2 | TRBD1 | TRBV6-5 | TGTGCCAGCAGTTTCACCTCAGGGGGGAACTATGGCTACACCTTC | CASSFTSGGNYGYTF
few | TRBJ1-5 | NA | TRBV12-3/TRBV12-4 | TGTGCCAGCAGTTTCGGGGGCCGGAATCAGCCCCAGCATTTT | CASSFGGRNQPQHF
few | TRBJ1-4 | NA | TRBV24-1 | TGTGCCACCGGGGGCGGGGCAGCGGATGAAAAACTGTTTTTT | CATGGGAADEKLFF
many | TRBJ2-7 | TRBD1 | TRBV10-3 | TGTGCCACCAGCCGTGAGGGGGCCGAGCAGTACTTC | CATSREGAEQYF
once | TRBJ2-2 | NA | TRBV12-3/TRBV12-4 | TGTGCCAGCAGTCAGGGGAGGCCGGGCGGGGAGCTGTTTTTT | CASSQGRPGGELFF
NA | TRBJ1-5 | TRBD1 | TRBV6-2/TRBV6-3 | TGTGCCAGCACCCAAGGGGACAGCTACCAGCATTTT | CASTQGDSYQHF
NA | TRBJ2-7 | NA | TRBV20-1 | TGCAGTGCTAGTCGGTCCTCAACTTCCTACGAGCAGTACTTC | CSASRSSTSYEQYF
NA | TRBJ2-3 | NA | TRBV21-1 | TGTGCCAGCAGCCCCCCGGGGGGACGGACAGATACGCAGTATTTT | CASSPPGGRTDTQYF
many | TRBJ2-7 | TRBD1 | TRBV20-1 | TGCAGTGCTGGGGACAGGGGCTCCTACGAGCAGTACTTC | CSAGDRGSYEQYF
few | TRBJ2-5 | TRBD2 | TRBV7-3 | TGTGCCAGCAGCCTACAGAGCGGGAGCGGAGAGACCCAGTACTTC | CASSLQSGSGETQYF
few | TRBJ2-1 | NA | TRBV19 | TGTGCCAGTAGTACCGGCGTCAACAATGAGCAGTTCTTC | CASSTGVNNEQFF
many | TRBJ2-3 | TRBD2 | TRBV5-1 | TGTGCCAGCAGCCCCCCGGGACTAGCGGGCACAGATACGCAGTATTTT | CASSPPGLAGTDTQYF
many | TRBJ2-1 | NA | TRBV5-1 | TGCGCCAGCAGCTTAAGGTCCACCGGGGCCTACAATGAGCAGTTCTTC | CASSLRSTGAYNEQFF
many | TRBJ1-5 | NA | TRBV5-6 | TGTGCCAGCAGCTCCCGGGGGTCCGGTAGCAATCAGCCCCAGCATTTT | CASSSRGSGSNQPQHF
many | TRBJ2-5 | NA | TRBV20-1 | TGCAGTGCTAGAGTCCCCATCACTCAAGAGACCCAGTACTTC | CSARVPITQETQYF
NA | TRBJ2-3 | TRBD2 | TRBV5-5 | TGTGCCAGCAGCTTGGTGGGGGGACTAGCGGGACCCACAGATACGCAGTATTTT | CASSLVGGLAGPTDTQYF
NA | TRBJ1-2 | TRBD1 | TRBV20-1 | TGCAGTGCTACCTACAGGGGGGGAGGGTATGGCTACACCTTC | CSATYRGGGYGYTF
many | TRBJ1-5 | TRBD1 | TRBV24-1 | TGTGCCACCAGTGCCTCAGGGGGCCGGGTAGGCAATCAGCCCCAGCATTTT | CATSASGGRVGNQPQHF
many | TRBJ2-3 | NA | TRBV20-1 | TGCAGTGCCAACGAAAGGAATACGCAGTATTTT | CSANERNTQYF